Listed below are T cell receptor beta chains from one sample, sequenced in a study of vaccination and CD4 T cells after COVID-19. Their specific antigens are unknown. Each CDR3 protein is one row after TCRdb ran MiXCR on the PCR reads. The repertoire consists of some 7,000 distinct CDR3 sequences, with 35% to 40% occurring once and the leading ten covering approximately 15%. Sequences were obtained from CD4+ T cells from blood, cultured in vitro. Receptors were obtained from a human donor in good health. Both conserved end residues are part of each CDR3. The order of the fields is clone size, D gene, V gene, J gene, CDR3 length, CDR3 protein, CDR3 DNA. The D gene is left open where the match is weak. Part of the rows lack a size; the others show once, few, many or a class for expanded clones.

few	NA	TRBV5-4	TRBJ2-3	13	CASSKTSTDTQYF	TGTGCCAGCAGCAAAACAAGCACAGATACGCAGTATTTT
NA	NA	TRBV27	TRBJ2-5	14	CASSRTRLQETQYF	TGTGCCAGCAGTCGGACAAGACTTCAAGAGACCCAGTACTTC
few	TRBD2	TRBV7-6	TRBJ2-7	14	CASSSQAGGYEQYF	TGTGCCAGCAGCTCGCAAGCGGGGGGTTACGAGCAGTACTTC
NA	TRBD2	TRBV7-6	TRBJ2-3	18	CASSLEGGSGASTDTQYF	TGTGCCAGCAGCTTAGAAGGGGGTAGCGGGGCCAGCACAGATACGCAGTATTTT
NA	NA	TRBV10-1	TRBJ2-3	13	CASSVRVGDTQYF	TGCGCCAGCAGTGTCAGGGTAGGAGATACGCAGTATTTT
few	NA	TRBV7-2	TRBJ2-3	15	CASSLTSGGGDTQYF	TGTGCCAGCAGCTTAACCTCGGGGGGCGGAGATACGCAGTATTTT
NA	TRBD2	TRBV4-1	TRBJ2-3	17	CASSGRTSGRLTDTQYF	TGCGCCAGCAGCGGACGGACTAGCGGGAGGCTCACAGATACGCAGTATTTT
NA	NA	TRBV3-1	TRBJ1-1	16	CASSQEARTANVEAFF	TGTGCCAGCAGCCAAGAGGCTCGGACTGCAAATGTGGAAGCTTTCTTT
NA	TRBD1	TRBV5-4	TRBJ2-1	15	CASSLWGQVPNEQFF	TGTGCCAGCAGCTTGTGGGGACAGGTGCCCAATGAGCAGTTCTTC
few	TRBD1	TRBV6-5	TRBJ1-6	16	CASRYTGTDHNSPLHF	TGTGCCAGCAGATACACCGGGACAGATCATAATTCACCCCTCCACTTT
few	NA	TRBV7-2	TRBJ2-5	16	CASSLARGLREETQYF	TGTGCCAGCAGCTTAGCGCGGGGGCTTAGGGAAGAGACCCAGTACTTC
NA	NA	TRBV29-1	TRBJ2-3	12	CSVEVATDTQYF	TGCAGCGTTGAAGTAGCTACAGATACGCAGTATTTT
NA	TRBD2	TRBV7-2	TRBJ2-7	15	CASSGTGTSGYEQYF	TGTGCCAGCAGCGGAACCGGGACTAGCGGATACGAGCAGTACTTC
NA	NA	TRBV12-3/TRBV12-4	TRBJ1-2	12	CASSLVNYGYTF	TGTGCCAGCAGTTTAGTAAACTATGGCTACACCTTC
NA	NA	TRBV7-9	TRBJ1-1	16	CASSFPGVPLNTEAFF	TGTGCCAGCAGCTTCCCAGGGGTCCCACTGAACACTGAAGCTTTCTTT
NA	NA	TRBV7-9	TRBJ2-3	14	CASSLVVGTDTQYF	TGTGCCAGCAGCTTAGTGGTGGGCACAGATACGCAGTATTTT
NA	TRBD1	TRBV30	TRBJ1-2	16	CAWSYSPDRTNHGYTF	TGTGCCTGGAGTTACTCACCGGACAGGACGAACCATGGCTACACCTTC
NA	NA	TRBV19	TRBJ1-1	15	CASSIQGQENTEAFF	TGTGCCAGTAGTATACAGGGGCAGGAGAACACTGAAGCTTTCTTT
NA	TRBD1	TRBV7-9	TRBJ1-4	15	CASSAKGQGHEELFF	TGTGCCAGCAGCGCTAAGGGACAGGGTCATGAAGAACTGTTTTTT
NA	TRBD2	TRBV7-2	TRBJ2-7	15	CASSLAGGSSYEQYF	TGTGCCAGCAGCCTAGCGGGGGGTAGCTCCTACGAGCAGTACTTC
NA	NA	TRBV7-7	TRBJ2-6	15	CASVEGSSGANVLTF	TGTGCCAGCGTCGAGGGTAGCTCTGGGGCCAACGTCCTGACTTTC
few	NA	TRBV20-1	TRBJ1-2	13	CSAEDDPNYGYTF	TGCAGTGCCGAGGACGACCCTAACTATGGCTACACCTTC
NA	TRBD1	TRBV11-2	TRBJ1-6	15	CASSLGDRDNSPLHF	TGTGCCAGCAGCTTAGGGGACAGGGACAATTCACCCCTCCACTTT
NA	NA	TRBV10-1	TRBJ1-1	16	CASSEGIGIGVTEAFF	TGCGCCAGCAGTGAAGGAATCGGGATTGGCGTCACTGAAGCTTTCTTT
NA	NA	TRBV10-3	TRBJ1-6	18	CAISESAGLSSYNSPLHF	TGTGCCATCAGTGAGTCGGCAGGGCTAAGCTCCTATAATTCACCCCTCCACTTT
few	NA	TRBV20-1	TRBJ1-1	15	CSARDPWGENTEAFF	TGCAGTGCTAGAGATCCGTGGGGGGAGAACACTGAAGCTTTCTTT
NA	NA	TRBV15	TRBJ1-6	14	CATSRGTIGSPLHF	TGTGCCACCAGCAGGGGGACAATAGGTTCACCCCTCCACTTT
NA	TRBD2	TRBV6-1	TRBJ2-7	14	CASRPSGDLYEQYF	TGTGCCAGCAGGCCTAGCGGGGACCTGTACGAGCAGTACTTC
few	NA	TRBV28	TRBJ1-1	14	CASFGSPLIGEAFF	TGTGCCAGCTTTGGGAGCCCGCTTATCGGTGAAGCTTTCTTT
NA	NA	TRBV6-2/TRBV6-3	TRBJ2-2	15	CASRGHREYTGELFF	TGTGCCAGCAGGGGTCACAGGGAGTACACCGGGGAGCTGTTTTTT
NA	NA	TRBV12-3/TRBV12-4	TRBJ2-7	13	CASRGARSPEQYF	TGTGCCAGCCGGGGGGCCCGCTCCCCCGAGCAGTACTTC
NA	TRBD1	TRBV5-6	TRBJ1-1	15	CASSLPGTGGTEASF	TGTGCCAGCAGCTTACCCGGGACAGGGGGCACTGAAGCTTCCTTT
NA	TRBD2	TRBV14	TRBJ2-7	14	CASSHLGLEYEQYF	TGTGCCAGCAGCCACTTGGGACTAGAGTACGAGCAGTACTTC
NA	TRBD2	TRBV20-1	TRBJ2-4	15	CSARGRGTAKNIQYF	TGCAGTGCTAGAGGGCGGGGGACAGCCAAAAACATTCAGTACTTC
large	NA	TRBV5-1	TRBJ2-5	16	CASSSPRQPGQETQYF	TGCGCCAGCAGCTCCCCGCGACAGCCCGGACAAGAGACCCAGTACTTC
NA	NA	TRBV11-3	TRBJ2-3	12	CASSQRADTQYF	TGTGCCAGCAGCCAACGGGCAGATACGCAGTATTTT
NA	TRBD1	TRBV7-9	TRBJ1-4	14	CASSLGQGNEKLFF	TGTGCCAGCAGCTTGGGACAGGGAAATGAAAAACTGTTTTTT
NA	NA	TRBV20-1	TRBJ2-4	13	CSANGSLKNIQYF	TGCAGTGCCAACGGGAGTTTAAAAAACATTCAGTACTTC